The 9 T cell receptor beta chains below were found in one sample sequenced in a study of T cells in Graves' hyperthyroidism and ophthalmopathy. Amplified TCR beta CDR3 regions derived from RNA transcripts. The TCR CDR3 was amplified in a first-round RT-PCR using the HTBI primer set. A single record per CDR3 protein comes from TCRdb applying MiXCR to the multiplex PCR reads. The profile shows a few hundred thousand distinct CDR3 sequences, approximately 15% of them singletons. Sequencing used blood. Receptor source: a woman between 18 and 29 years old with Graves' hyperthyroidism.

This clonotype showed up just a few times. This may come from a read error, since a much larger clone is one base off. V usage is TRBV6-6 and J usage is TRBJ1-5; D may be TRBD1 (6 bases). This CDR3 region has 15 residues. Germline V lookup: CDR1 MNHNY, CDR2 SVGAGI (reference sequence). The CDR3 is CASSYSGQTNRPQHF. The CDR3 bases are TGTGCCAGCAGTTACTCGGGACAAACCAATCGGCCCCAGCATTTT.

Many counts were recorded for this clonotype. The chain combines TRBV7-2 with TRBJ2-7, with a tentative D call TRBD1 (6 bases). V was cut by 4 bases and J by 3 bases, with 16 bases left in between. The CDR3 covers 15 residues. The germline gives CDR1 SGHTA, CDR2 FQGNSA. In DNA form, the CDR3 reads TGTGCCAGCAGCTCCCCAGGGGCGAAAAACTACGAGCAGTACTTC. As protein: CASSSPGAKNYEQYF.

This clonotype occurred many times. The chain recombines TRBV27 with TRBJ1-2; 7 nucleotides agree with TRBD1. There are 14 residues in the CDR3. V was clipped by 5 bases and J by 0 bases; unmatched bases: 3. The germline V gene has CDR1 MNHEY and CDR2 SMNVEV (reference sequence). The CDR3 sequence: CASSNGTANYGYTF. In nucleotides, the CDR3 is TGTGCCAGCAGTAACGGGACAGCTAACTATGGCTACACCTTC.

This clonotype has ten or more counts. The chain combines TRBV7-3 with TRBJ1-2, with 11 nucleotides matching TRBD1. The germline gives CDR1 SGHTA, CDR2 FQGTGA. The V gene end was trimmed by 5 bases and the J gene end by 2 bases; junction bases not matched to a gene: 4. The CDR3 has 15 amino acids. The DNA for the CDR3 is TGTGCCAGCAGCCCGGACAGGGGGCCGAACTATGGCTACACCTTC. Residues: CASSPDRGPNYGYTF.

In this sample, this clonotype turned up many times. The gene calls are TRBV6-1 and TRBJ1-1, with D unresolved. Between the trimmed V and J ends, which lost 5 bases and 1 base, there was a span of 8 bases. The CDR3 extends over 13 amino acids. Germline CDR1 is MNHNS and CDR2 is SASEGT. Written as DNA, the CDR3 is TGTGCCAGCAGTTATGGGCCGAACACTGAAGCTTTCTTT. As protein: CASSYGPNTEAFF.

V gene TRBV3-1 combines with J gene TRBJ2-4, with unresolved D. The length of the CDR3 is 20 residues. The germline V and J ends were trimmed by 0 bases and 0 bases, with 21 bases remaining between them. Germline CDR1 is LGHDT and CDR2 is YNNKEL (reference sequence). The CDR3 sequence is CASSQDFPGRSVGAKNIQYF. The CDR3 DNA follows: TGTGCCAGCAGCCAAGATTTTCCCGGCAGGTCAGTGGGAGCCAAAAACATTCAGTACTTC. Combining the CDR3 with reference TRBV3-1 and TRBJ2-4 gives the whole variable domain DTAVSQTPKYLVTQMGNDKSIKCEQNLGHDTMYWYKQDSKKFLKIMFSYNNKELIINETVPNRFSPKSPDKAHLNLHINSLELGDSAVYFCASSQDFPGRSVGAKNIQYFGAGTRLSVL.

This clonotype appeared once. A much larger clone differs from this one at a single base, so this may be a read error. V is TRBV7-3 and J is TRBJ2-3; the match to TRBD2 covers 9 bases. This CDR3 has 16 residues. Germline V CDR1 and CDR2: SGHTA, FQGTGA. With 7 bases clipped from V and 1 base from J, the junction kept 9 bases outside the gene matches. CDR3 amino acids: CASIPHRTSGTDTQYF. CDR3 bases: TGTGCCAGCATCCCCCATAGGACTAGCGGCACAGATACGCAGTATTTT.

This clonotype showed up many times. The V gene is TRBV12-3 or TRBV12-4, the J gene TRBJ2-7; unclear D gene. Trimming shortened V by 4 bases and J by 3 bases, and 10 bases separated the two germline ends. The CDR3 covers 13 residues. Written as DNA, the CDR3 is TGTGCCAGCAGTTCTTGGACGGGCTACGAGCAGTACTTC. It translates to CASSSWTGYEQYF.

CDR3 in amino acids: CASSRGNGEEQYF. In DNA form, the CDR3 reads TGTGCCAGCAGCAGAGGAAATGGGGAAGAACAGTACTTC. The chain carries TRBV7-9 and TRBJ2-7; no clear D. The CDR3 has 13 residues. V was trimmed by 5 bases and J by 10 bases, leaving 18 bases between them. CDR1 and CDR2 (germline): SEHNR, FQNEAQ (reference sequence).